The T cell receptor (beta chain) under discussion was sequenced for a study of cytomegalovirus exposure and HLA in healthy donors. Study-level points and caveats: Rarity characterized most TCR sequences, yet some public TCRs appeared in many donors. A cluster of highly shared sequence variants was likely a sequencing artifact. The authors later found HLA-associated TCR beta chains more clonally expanded than equally common others. An analysis was carried out later, and it reportedly showed fewer N-insertions in an Asian-associated ancestry cluster than the approximately 700-donor mean.

With 7 bases clipped from V and 4 bases from J, the junction kept 8 bases outside the gene matches. Germline assignment: CDR1 MNHEY and CDR2 SVGAGI. The CDR3 is 14 amino acids. Remarks on this clone: Its antigen is unknown.

The PCR made use of 60 Vbeta and 13 Jbeta primers. Measured with immunoSEQ multiplex PCR; TCRdb has only the in-frame clones, and not every one. The data hold some 100,000 clones, with 81% observed a single time. The chain uses TRBV6-5 and TRBJ2-5; 8 nucleotides match TRBD2. The sample was PBMCs. The receptor was derived from a woman in her 30s in good health and CMV-seronegative. DNA of the CDR3: TGTGCCAGCACGGGAGGGGCCATCGCAGAGACCCAGTACTTC. Translating gives CASTGGAIAETQYF.